This T cell receptor beta chain was sequenced during a study of Ad26.COV2.S vaccination and SARS-CoV-2 variants. Looking at the study overall: The authors gave Ad26.COV2.S intramuscularly, either once or twice 56 days apart. General study findings and limits: Responses of spike-specific T cells (both CD8+ and CD4+) reportedly showed substantial breadth after vaccination. The TCR breadth and depth analyses may have produced an underestimate of total T cell responses. The placebo group had lower spike-specific TCR breadth than the vaccine recipients did.

On this clone itself: Its target is unknown.

This CDR3 has 16 amino acids. V was clipped by 4 bases and J by 4 bases; unmatched bases: 10. Germline assignment: CDR1 SGHRS and CDR2 YFSETQ. Treatment specified: over 15 received Ad26.COV2.S at low or high dose, single or two shots; several received placebo; per-sample allocation not given. Repertoires come from day 63 after the first vaccine or placebo injection. The repertoire was sequenced with immunoSEQ multiplex PCR; TCRdb's copy has only in-frame clones and lacks some. Here the sample spans some 340,000 clones, around four fifths being singletons. Sequences were derived from peripheral blood, sampled in a trial of Ad26.COV2.S vaccine versus placebo. The V gene is TRBV5-1, the J gene TRBJ1-1; 10 bases align to TRBD1. The sequence derives from a person aged 18-65 years who received the Ad26.COV2.S COVID-19 vaccine or a placebo. The CDR3 region has the DNA TGCGCCAGCAGCCCAGGGGACAGGGGTTATAGCACTGAAGCTTTCTTT. Translation: CASSPGDRGYSTEAFF. Looking up the rest from reference TRBV5-1 and TRBJ1-1 gives the full variable domain: KAGVTQTPRYLIKTRGQQVTLSCSPISGHRSVSWYQQTPGQGLQFLFEYFSETQRNKGNFPGRFSGRQFSNSRSEMNVSTLELGDSALYLCASSPGDRGYSTEAFFGQGTRLTVV.